The rows below give T cell receptor beta chains drawn from one sample of a study of OX40 agonist ivuxolimab in advanced cancers. TCRdb's copy holds only in-frame clones and misses some; the assay was immunoSEQ multiplex PCR. The sample has about 47,000 clones, approximately 82% seen once. Sequenced here: CD4+ or CD8+ T cells sorted from blood, sampled in a trial of the OX40 agonist ivuxolimab. These receptors were taken from an adult with an advanced solid tumor such as melanoma, head and neck, liver or kidney cancer. Each CDR3 is given with its conserved first and last residue. A D gene is named only where the DNA matches it firmly. Clone size is shown for a subset of rows, as once, few, many or a class of expanded clone.

V: TRBV7-2
size: few
D: .
J: TRBJ2-3
CDR3: CASSPNTGDTQYF
DNA: TGTGCCAGCAGCCCCAACACGGGGGATACGCAGTATTTT

V: TRBV7-2
size: .
D: .
J: TRBJ2-7
CDR3: CANSEEFYYEQYF
DNA: TGTGCCAACAGCGAAGAATTTTACTACGAGCAGTACTTC

V: TRBV7-9
size: .
D: TRBD1
J: TRBJ1-2
CDR3: CASSALDREQGYTF
DNA: TGTGCCAGCAGCGCGCTGGACAGGGAGCAGGGCTACACCTTC

V: TRBV10-3
size: .
D: .
J: TRBJ1-2
CDR3: CAISDVGDHGYTF
DNA: TGTGCCATCAGTGATGTGGGGGATCATGGCTACACCTTC

V: TRBV27
size: .
D: .
J: TRBJ1-4
CDR3: CASSLTGSTVEKLFF
DNA: TGTGCCAGCAGTTTAACAGGGTCTACAGTTGAAAAACTGTTTTTT

V: TRBV6-1
size: .
D: .
J: TRBJ1-1
CDR3: CASSIQGGTEAFF
DNA: TGTGCCAGCAGTATACAGGGAGGGACTGAAGCTTTCTTT

V: TRBV7-2
size: .
D: TRBD2
J: TRBJ2-7
CDR3: CASSFTSGAGEQYF
DNA: TGTGCCAGCAGCTTTACTAGCGGGGCGGGCGAGCAGTACTTC

V: TRBV5-1
size: .
D: .
J: TRBJ1-1
CDR3: CASRSNAGVNTEAFF
DNA: TGCGCCAGCAGATCGAATGCCGGGGTGAACACTGAAGCTTTCTTT

V: TRBV6-5
size: .
D: .
J: TRBJ1-1
CDR3: CASSSPRVGENTEAFF
DNA: TGTGCCAGCAGTTCCCCCCGTGTGGGGGAGAACACTGAAGCTTTCTTT

V: TRBV6-1
size: .
D: .
J: TRBJ2-1
CDR3: CAIGGRQGGNEQFF
DNA: TGTGCCATCGGAGGGAGACAGGGAGGTAATGAGCAGTTCTTC

V: TRBV7-9
size: .
D: TRBD1
J: TRBJ1-2
CDR3: CASSPDPGQGGYGYTF
DNA: TGCGCCAGCAGCCCTGATCCCGGACAGGGGGGCTATGGCTACACCTTC

V: TRBV19
size: once
D: TRBD2
J: TRBJ2-3
CDR3: CASSIIAGGFTDTQYF
DNA: TGTGCCAGTAGTATAATAGCGGGGGGCTTCACAGATACGCAGTATTTT

V: TRBV7-2
size: .
D: .
J: TRBJ1-5
CDR3: CASSSTGNQPQHF
DNA: TGTGCCAGCAGCTCCACAGGGAATCAGCCCCAGCATTTT

V: TRBV2
size: few
D: .
J: TRBJ1-6
CDR3: CASMPAINSPLHF
DNA: TGTGCCAGCATGCCCGCGATTAATTCACCCCTCCACTTT

V: TRBV2
size: medium-sized
D: .
J: TRBJ2-7
CDR3: CASRQELPGLEQYF
DNA: TGTGCCAGCAGACAGGAACTCCCTGGACTCGAGCAGTACTTC

V: TRBV7-7
size: .
D: .
J: TRBJ2-1
CDR3: CASSARISHNEQFF
DNA: TGTGCCAGCAGCGCCCGGATTTCTCACAATGAGCAGTTCTTC

V: TRBV4-1
size: .
D: TRBD2
J: TRBJ2-3
CDR3: CASSQEPLTSGPASTDTQYF
DNA: TGCGCCAGCAGCCAAGAGCCTCTGACTAGCGGGCCCGCTAGCACAGATACGCAGTATTTT

V: TRBV7-8
size: .
D: TRBD1
J: TRBJ1-1
CDR3: CASSLRTGRLNTEAFF
DNA: TGTGCCAGCAGCCTAAGGACAGGGAGACTTAACACTGAAGCTTTCTTT

V: TRBV7-8
size: .
D: TRBD1
J: TRBJ1-5
CDR3: CASSLDPGGYSNQPQHF
DNA: TGTGCCAGCAGCTTAGACCCAGGGGGCTATAGCAATCAGCCCCAGCATTTT

V: TRBV7-9
size: .
D: TRBD1
J: TRBJ2-7
CDR3: CASSSGQGNEQYF
DNA: TGTGCCAGCAGCTCGGGACAGGGAAACGAGCAGTACTTC

V: TRBV30
size: .
D: TRBD2
J: TRBJ2-7
CDR3: CAWSVLAGSYEQYF
DNA: TGTGCCTGGAGTGTACTAGCGGGGTCCTACGAGCAGTACTTC

V: TRBV6-1
size: .
D: .
J: TRBJ1-4
CDR3: CASSEVSGNNEKLFF
DNA: TGTGCCAGCAGTGAAGTATCAGGGAACAATGAAAAACTGTTTTTT

V: TRBV6-1
size: .
D: .
J: TRBJ1-5
CDR3: CASSGGAVSNQPQHF
DNA: TGTGCCAGCAGTGGGGGGGCCGTTAGCAATCAGCCCCAGCATTTT

V: TRBV9
size: .
D: .
J: TRBJ1-2
CDR3: CASNRANYGYTF
DNA: TGTGCCAGCAACAGAGCTAACTATGGCTACACCTTC

V: TRBV5-1
size: .
D: TRBD1
J: TRBJ2-2
CDR3: CASSRDRQTGELFF
DNA: TGCGCCAGCAGCAGGGACAGACAGACCGGGGAGCTGTTTTTT

V: TRBV7-3
size: .
D: .
J: TRBJ1-1
CDR3: CASSLGSWAAIMNTEAFF
DNA: TGTGCCAGCAGCTTAGGATCGTGGGCTGCGATCATGAACACTGAAGCTTTCTTT

V: TRBV7-9
size: .
D: .
J: TRBJ1-3
CDR3: CASSLKETAGTGNTIYF
DNA: TGTGCCAGCAGCTTGAAAGAGACAGCCGGCACTGGAAACACCATATATTTT

V: TRBV7-9
size: .
D: TRBD2
J: TRBJ2-1
CDR3: CASSLYGGGGGPSYNEQFF
DNA: TGTGCCAGCAGCTTATACGGGGGGGGCGGGGGCCCCTCCTACAATGAGCAGTTCTTC